This T cell receptor beta chain is drawn from a study of shared clonotypes between healthy human individuals. Regarding the study as a whole: Rarefaction demonstrated incomplete sorted-subset sequencing despite large depth. The study found 4.5% to 6% of naive CD4 clonotypes shared across several donors.

V was cut by 5 bases and J by 2 bases, with 15 bases left in between. The CDR3 extends over 15 amino acids. Germline-derived CDR1 and CDR2 are SGHTA and FQGNSA. Details on this clone: Its target is not known.

Every subset's genomic DNA went evenly onto several immunoSEQ plates. Only in-frame clones appear in the TCRdb table, and some are missing; sequencing was by immunoSEQ multiplex PCR. Of 2 million to 3 million clones in the sample, over 85% were seen once. Division of CD4+ cells produced a CD45RA+ naive subset and a CD45RA-negative memory subset. The chain joins TRBV7-2 to TRBJ1-2, with unresolved D. Sequences were obtained from naive CD4+ T cells from PBMCs. This sample's subset: CD45RA+ positively selected. The TCR originated in a young man in good health. Some clones in this sample may be carry-over from other donors' samples. The DNA for the CDR3 is TGTGCCAGCAGCCGACCACAGTACTCGAACTATGGCTACACCTTC. Protein product: CASSRPQYSNYGYTF.